This entry lists 9 T cell receptor beta chains sequenced from one sample in a study of blood T cells in healthy people across ages. It was with a sample-barcoded 5' primer and a J-beta primer mix that a second PCR of about 7 to 12 cycles was run. TCRdb used MiXCR to reprocess the 5' RACE reads, holding one entry per CDR3 protein. The data show 1.6 million or so distinct CDR3 sequences, with 34% seen just once and around 11% held by the top ten. Sequencing was performed on blood. These receptors all stem from a woman in her twenties or thirties in good health.

This chain joins TRBV7-3 and TRBJ2-3, with a possible D match to TRBD2 (5 bases). The V end was cut by 1 base, the J end by 1 base, with 9 bases between. CDR1 SGHTA and CDR2 FQGTGA come from the germline V gene. The CDR3 totals 15 residues. This CDR3 is CASSLNPAGTDTQYF. Here the CDR3 DNA reads TGTGCCAGCAGCTTAAACCCAGCGGGCACAGATACGCAGTATTTT.

This clonotype was seen more than once but under ten times. The chain has TRBV15 and TRBJ1-6; 7 bases fit TRBD1. Trimming took 5 bases from V and 9 from J; bases not matched to a gene: 4. Per the germline V gene, CDR1 is LNHNV and CDR2 is YYDKDF (reference sequence). This CDR3 has 13 residues. The CDR3 spells CATSFNRGSPLHF. The CDR3 region has the DNA TGTGCCACCAGCTTTAACAGGGGTTCACCCCTCCACTTT.

This clonotype was counted only a few times. CDR3 nucleotide sequence: TGTGCCAGCGGGACGGCGTTAGGGCAGCCCCAGCATTTT. Its translation is CASGTALGQPQHF. This chain connects TRBV12-3 or TRBV12-4 to TRBJ1-5, with D maybe TRBD1 (5 bases). Trimming took 8 bases from V and 7 from J, leaving 15 bases between them. The CDR3 consists of 13 residues.

This clonotype was detected many times. This chain connects TRBV18 to TRBJ2-1, with no clear D. The V and J ends lost 8 bases and 3 bases respectively, with 8 bases between them. This CDR3 comprises 12 residues. CDR1 and CDR2 from the germline V gene are KGHSH and LQKENI. This CDR3 is CASSPRYNEQFF. The CDR3 bases are TGTGCCAGCAGCCCCCGCTACAATGAGCAGTTCTTC. The whole variable domain, filled in from reference TRBV18 and TRBJ2-1, reads NAGVMQNPRHLVRRRGQEARLRCSPMKGHSHVYWYRQLPEEGLKFMVYLQKENIIDESGMPKERFSAEFPKEGPSILRIQQVVRGDSAAYFCASSPRYNEQFFGPGTRLTVL.

For this clonotype: It may be a read error: a sequence one base away is much more abundant. The chain is built from TRBV4-1 and TRBJ2-3; a possible D gene is TRBD2 (6 bases). The V gene lost 4 bases and the J gene lost 2 bases, with 22 bases spanning the gap. In germline, CDR1 is MGHRA, CDR2 YSYEKL. This CDR3 comprises 18 residues. The CDR3 DNA follows: TGCGCCAGCAGCCGAGTACTGTCGGGACTGGCGATCACAGATACGCAGTATTTT. This gives the protein CASSRVLSGLAITDTQYF.

The rearrangement joins TRBV11-2 to TRBJ1-4, with TRBD1 as a possible D gene (6 bases). Trimming removed 5 bases from V and 12 bases from J, with 19 bases in between. Germline V lookup: CDR1 SGHAT, CDR2 FQNNGV. This CDR3 region has 14 residues. The CDR3 protein is CASSGQTLVGELFF. CDR3 sequence (DNA): TGTGCCAGCAGCGGACAGACTCTAGTTGGGGAACTGTTTTTT.

V is TRBV18 and J is TRBJ2-5, with D uncertain. The CDR3 runs to 13 residues. Looked up from germline, CDR1 is KGHSH and CDR2 is LQKENI. The V end lost 0 bases, the J end lost 4 bases, and 6 bases lay between the germline ends. The CDR3 reads CASSPPPGETQYF. The CDR3 DNA follows: TGTGCCAGCTCACCACCGCCTGGAGAGACCCAGTACTTC.

In this sample, this clonotype turned up many times. This chain links TRBV5-1 with TRBJ2-7; tentatively, D is TRBD2 (5 bases). Germline CDR1 and CDR2: SGHRS and YFSETQ. The CDR3 covers 15 residues. V lost 0 bases and J lost 6, with 16 bases in between. CDR3 in amino acids: CASSLADSTRSEQYF. CDR3 bases: TGCGCCAGCAGCTTGGCCGATTCAACTAGGTCCGAGCAGTACTTC.

V gene TRBV5-1 combines with J gene TRBJ2-5, with 9 positions matching TRBD2. This CDR3 region has 18 residues. Per the germline V gene, CDR1 is SGHRS and CDR2 is YFSETQ. J was trimmed by 9 bases and V by 4 bases; bases with no gene match: 22. The CDR3: CASSAEAPSGVKWEAQYF. CDR3 coding DNA: TGCGCCAGCAGCGCGGAGGCCCCTAGCGGGGTCAAATGGGAGGCCCAGTACTTC.